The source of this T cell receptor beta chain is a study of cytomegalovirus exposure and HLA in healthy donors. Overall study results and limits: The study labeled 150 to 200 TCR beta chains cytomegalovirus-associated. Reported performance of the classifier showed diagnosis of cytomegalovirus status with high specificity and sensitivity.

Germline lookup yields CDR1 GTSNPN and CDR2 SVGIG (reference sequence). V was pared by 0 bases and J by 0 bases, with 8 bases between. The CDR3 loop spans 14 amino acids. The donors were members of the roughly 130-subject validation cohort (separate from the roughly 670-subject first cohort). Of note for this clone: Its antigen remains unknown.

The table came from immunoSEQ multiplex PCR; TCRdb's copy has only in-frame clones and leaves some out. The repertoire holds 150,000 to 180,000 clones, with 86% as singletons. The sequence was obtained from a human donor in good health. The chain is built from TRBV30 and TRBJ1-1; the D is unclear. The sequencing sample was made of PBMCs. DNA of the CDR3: TGTGCCTGGAGTGTACGAGGGCTGAACACTGAAGCTTTCTTT. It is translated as CAWSVRGLNTEAFF.